This T cell receptor (beta chain) was identified during a study of OX40 agonist ivuxolimab in advanced cancers. Overall study context: Ivuxolimab doses were 0.01, 0.1, 0.3, 1.5, 3 or 10 mg/kg every 2 weeks.

Points from the study as a whole: Low levels of normalized T-cell clonal expansion also appeared in some nonresponders. CD8+ T cells averaged more expanded clones than CD4+. Circulating CD4+ and CD8+ T cells showed clonal expansion by week 6 at 0.1 to 3.0 mg/kg.

As concerns this clone: The antigen remains undetermined.

CDR1 is MGHRA, CDR2 YSYEKL, per germline. The length of the CDR3 is 15 residues. The J segment lost 6 bases and the V segment lost 3 bases, leaving 8 bases of the junction unmatched. Some clones are missing from TCRdb's copy, which holds only in-frame ones; the method was immunoSEQ multiplex PCR. Of tens of thousands of clones listed, more than 85% are singletons. The clonotype was recovered from an adult with an advanced solid tumor such as melanoma, head and neck, liver or kidney cancer. Sequenced material: CD4+ or CD8+ T cells sorted from blood, taken in a trial of the OX40 agonist ivuxolimab. V is TRBV4-1 and J is TRBJ2-5, with 9 bases aligning to TRBD1. The CDR3 loop reads CASSHPGQGLQTQYF. Here the CDR3 DNA reads TGCGCCAGCAGCCACCCCGGACAGGGGTTGCAGACCCAGTACTTC.